This note documents a single TCR beta chain sequence. Its antigen is undetermined. Treatment of the sample: oral pan-JAK inhibitor, 5-10 mg twice daily. Sorting of PBMCs yielded the CD4+ and CD8+ T cells. TCR sequencing used cDNA made by reverse transcription of extracted RNA. Method: immunoSEQ multiplex PCR; TCRdb's copy keeps in-frame clones and lacks some. The repertoire holds about 190,000 clones, with around 56% as singletons. The data belong to a study of CD8+ T cells in alopecia areata. Study outcomes and limitations: Throughout tofacitinib, many expanded lesional clones continued to persist in scalp and blood. Scalp clonality, along with expanded CD8+ clones among the top 100, was significantly decreased by tofacitinib. Resident alphabeta T-cell populations of normal skin are likewise subject to sequencing in scalp samples.

The material was CD4+ T cells sorted from blood, obtained at week 4, from a patient treated with tofacitinib. This receptor was taken from a human donor with alopecia areata.

The CDR3 region has the DNA TGTGCCAGTAGTATGTCCGGGCCGGAGAGATACAATGAGCAGTTCTTC. Its protein product is CASSMSGPERYNEQFF. The chain links TRBV19 to TRBJ2-1; the D is unclear. Trimming took off 3 bases at V and 4 bases at J, with 16 bases between the two ends. The germline V gene encodes CDR1 LNHDA and CDR2 SQIVND (reference sequence). This CDR3 region has 16 residues.